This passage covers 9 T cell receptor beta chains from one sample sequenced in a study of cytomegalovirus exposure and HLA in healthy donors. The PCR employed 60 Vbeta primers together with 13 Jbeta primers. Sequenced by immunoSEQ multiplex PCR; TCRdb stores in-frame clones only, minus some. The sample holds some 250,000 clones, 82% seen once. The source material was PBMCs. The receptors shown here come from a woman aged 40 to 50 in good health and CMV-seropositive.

The CDR3 spells CASSLGLAGGSGETQYF. CDR3 DNA: TGCGCCAGCAGCTTGGGACTAGCGGGAGGTTCGGGAGAGACCCAGTACTTC. The rearrangement joins TRBV5-1 to TRBJ2-5; 13 bases are shared with TRBD2. The CDR3 spans 17 residues. J lost 4 bases, V lost 0 bases, and 6 bases had no gene match. Germline CDR1 and CDR2: SGHRS and YFSETQ.

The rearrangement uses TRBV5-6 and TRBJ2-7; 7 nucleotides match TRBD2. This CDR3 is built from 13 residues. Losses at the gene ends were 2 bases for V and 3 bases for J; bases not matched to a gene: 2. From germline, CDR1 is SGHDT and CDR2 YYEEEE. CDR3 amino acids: CASSLTSVYEQYF. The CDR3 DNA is TGTGCCAGCAGCTTAACTAGCGTCTACGAGCAGTACTTC.

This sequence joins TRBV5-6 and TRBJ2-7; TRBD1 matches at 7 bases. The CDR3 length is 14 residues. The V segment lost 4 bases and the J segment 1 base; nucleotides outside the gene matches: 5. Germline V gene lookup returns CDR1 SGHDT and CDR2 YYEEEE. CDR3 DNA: TGTGCCAGCAGCCGGGACAGAGTGTCCTACGAGCAGTACTTC. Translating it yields CASSRDRVSYEQYF. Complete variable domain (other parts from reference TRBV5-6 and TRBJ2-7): DAGVTQSPTHLIKTRGQQVTLRCSPKSGHDTVSWYQQALGQGPQFIFQYYEEEERQRGNFPDRFSGHQFPNYSSELNVNALLLGDSALYLCASSRDRVSYEQYFGPGTRLTVT.

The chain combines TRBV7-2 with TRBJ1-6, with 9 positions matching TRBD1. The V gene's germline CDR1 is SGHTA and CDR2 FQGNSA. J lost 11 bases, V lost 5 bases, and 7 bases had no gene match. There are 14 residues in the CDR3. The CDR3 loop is CASSADRGFTPLHF. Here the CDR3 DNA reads TGTGCCAGCAGCGCCGACAGGGGGTTTACACCCCTCCACTTT.

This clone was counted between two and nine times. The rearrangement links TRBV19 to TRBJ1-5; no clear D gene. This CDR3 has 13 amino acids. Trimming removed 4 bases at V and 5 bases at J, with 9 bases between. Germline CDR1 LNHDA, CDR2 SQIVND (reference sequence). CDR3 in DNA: TGTGCCAGTAGTAAGGGAGTGGATCAGCCCCAGCATTTT. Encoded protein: CASSKGVDQPQHF.

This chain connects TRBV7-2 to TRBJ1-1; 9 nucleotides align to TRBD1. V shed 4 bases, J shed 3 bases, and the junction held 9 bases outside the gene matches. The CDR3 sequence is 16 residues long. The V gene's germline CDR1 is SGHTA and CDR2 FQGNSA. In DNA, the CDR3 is TGTGCCAGCAGCTATAGGCAGACAGGGGGGGACACTGAAGCTTTCTTT. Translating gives CASSYRQTGGDTEAFF.

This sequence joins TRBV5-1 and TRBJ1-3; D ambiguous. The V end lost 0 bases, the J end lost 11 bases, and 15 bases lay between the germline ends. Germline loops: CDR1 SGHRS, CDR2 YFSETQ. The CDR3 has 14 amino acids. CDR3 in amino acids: CASSLDQANGAIYF. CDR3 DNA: TGCGCCAGCAGCTTGGACCAGGCCAACGGGGCCATATATTTT. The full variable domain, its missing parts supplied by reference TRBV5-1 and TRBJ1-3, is KAGVTQTPRYLIKTRGQQVTLSCSPISGHRSVSWYQQTPGQGLQFLFEYFSETQRNKGNFPGRFSGRQFSNSRSEMNVSTLELGDSALYLCASSLDQANGAIYFGEGSWLTVV.

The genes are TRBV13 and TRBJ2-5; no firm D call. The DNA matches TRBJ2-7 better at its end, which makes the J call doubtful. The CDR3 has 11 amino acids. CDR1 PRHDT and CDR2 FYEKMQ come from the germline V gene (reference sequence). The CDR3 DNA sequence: TGTGCCAGCTCCAGAGTGGGCGAGCAGTACTTC. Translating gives CASSRVGEQYF.

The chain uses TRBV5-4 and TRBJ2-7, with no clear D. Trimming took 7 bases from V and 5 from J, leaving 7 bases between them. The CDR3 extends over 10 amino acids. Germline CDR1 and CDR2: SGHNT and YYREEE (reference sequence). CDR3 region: CASGTDEQYF. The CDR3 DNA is TGTGCCAGCGGTACAGACGAGCAGTACTTC.